The clone carrying this T cell receptor (beta chain) was seen only a few times. The antigen remains undetermined. An end of the junction differs from the germline gene, which may be a read error. The data originate from a study of cytomegalovirus exposure and HLA in healthy donors. 60 Vbeta and 13 Jbeta primers were used in PCR. The table came from immunoSEQ multiplex PCR; TCRdb's copy has only in-frame clones and leaves some out. Among approximately 150,000 clones listed, about 80% were seen once. Germline V gene lookup returns CDR1 SEHNR and CDR2 FQNEAQ (reference sequence). The CDR3 consists of 18 residues. Study-level results: Later on, an analysis tied 15,000 to 20,000 TCR beta sequences to HLA alleles at 0.05 false discovery rate.

The genes are TRBV7-9 and TRBJ2-1; 8 bases map to TRBD2. Sequenced material: PBMCs. This TCR was sampled from a woman in her thirties or forties in good health and CMV-seronegative. CDR3 sequence reads: CSSSLPPRLARTYNEQFF. CDR3 nucleotides: TGTTCCAGCAGCTTACCTCCTAGACTAGCGAGAACCTACAATGAGCAGTTCTTC.